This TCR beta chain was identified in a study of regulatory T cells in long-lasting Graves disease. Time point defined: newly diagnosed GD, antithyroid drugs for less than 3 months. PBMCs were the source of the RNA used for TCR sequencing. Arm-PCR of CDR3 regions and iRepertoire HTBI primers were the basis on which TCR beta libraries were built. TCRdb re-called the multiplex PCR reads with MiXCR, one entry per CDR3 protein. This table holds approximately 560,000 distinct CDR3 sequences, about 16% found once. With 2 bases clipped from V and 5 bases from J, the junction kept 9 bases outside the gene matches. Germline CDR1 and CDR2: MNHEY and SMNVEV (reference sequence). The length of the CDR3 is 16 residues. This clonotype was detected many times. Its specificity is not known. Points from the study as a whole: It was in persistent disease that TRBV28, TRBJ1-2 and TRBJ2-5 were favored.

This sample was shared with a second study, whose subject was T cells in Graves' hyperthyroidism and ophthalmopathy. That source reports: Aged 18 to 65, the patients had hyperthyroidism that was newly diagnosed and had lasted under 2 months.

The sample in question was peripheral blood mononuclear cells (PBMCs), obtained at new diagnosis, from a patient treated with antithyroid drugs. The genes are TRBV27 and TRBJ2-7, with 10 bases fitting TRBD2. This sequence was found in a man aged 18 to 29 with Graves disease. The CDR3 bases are TGTGCCAGCAGTTTAGGGTCCGGGACTAGCGAGGACGAGCAGTACTTC. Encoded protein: CASSLGSGTSEDEQYF.